This is a list of T cell receptor beta chains from one sample in a study of blood T cell repertoires in COVID-19. Sequenced by immunoSEQ multiplex PCR; TCRdb stores in-frame clones only, minus some. The sample has fewer than 200,000 clones; roughly 70% are singletons. The material sequenced was peripheral blood. The receptors were sampled from a woman older than 75 with acute or convalescent COVID-19. CDR3s leave out the opening cysteine and the closing phenylalanine or tryptophan. Where a row states a size, it is once, few, many or the class of an expanded clone; other rows omit it.

j_call v_call clone_size cdr3_aa
TRBJ2-1 TRBV20-1 - SASRRDSYNEQF
TRBJ2-1 TRBV2 - ASSDSLAGRNEQF
TRBJ1-5 TRBV7-2 few ASSLGLVEGQPQH
TRBJ2-6 TRBV19 - ASGEGLAGNSGANVLT
TRBJ2-5 TRBV13 - ASSLEARWEMETQY
TRBJ2-2 TRBV21-1 few ASSKGSANTGELF
TRBJ1-6 TRBV30 - AWRDSSYNSPLH
TRBJ2-5 TRBV28 - ASSFGGLQETQY
TRBJ2-7 TRBV24-1 - ATSDAGTGVYEQY
TRBJ1-2 TRBV30 few ASTRGGLWYGYT
TRBJ1-5 TRBV28 - ASSQGFQPQH
TRBJ2-2 TRBV5-1 - ASSIIAGGTNTGELF
TRBJ2-1 TRBV6-5 - ATSVMAYNEQF
TRBJ2-7 TRBV12-3/TRBV12-4 - ASSFGTTYEQY
TRBJ2-7 TRBV27 - ASSLMFAGTLGEQY
TRBJ2-7 TRBV28 - ASSLGAISGSSHEQY
TRBJ2-4 TRBV11-2 few ASSLEALWEGKNIQY
TRBJ1-1 TRBV28 - ASSPTRDWNTEAF
TRBJ2-1 TRBV3-1/TRBV3-2 - ASSPDGVAGDYNEQF
TRBJ2-1 TRBV15 - ATSRDTLLAASNNEQF
TRBJ2-5 TRBV27 few ASSTSGKETQY
TRBJ1-2 TRBV19 - ASRDRRTNYGYT
TRBJ1-5 TRBV6-6 few ASSYSYNQPQH
TRBJ1-2 TRBV6-6 - ASSRDINYGYT
TRBJ2-5 TRBV7-3 - ASSLSSGSETQY
TRBJ2-7 TRBV5-6 once ASSPGTGSYEQY
TRBJ2-3 TRBV7-3 - ASSDTSGSGDTQY
TRBJ2-1 TRBV11-2 - ASREGGLAGALGNEQF
TRBJ2-5 TRBV11-2 - ASSLVIAGGPESETQY
TRBJ2-3 TRBV9 - ASSVDRGADTQY
TRBJ2-3 TRBV2 - ASAKTSGIDTQY
TRBJ2-7 TRBV11-2 - ASSLGTSSRTHEQY
TRBJ2-3 TRBV7-7 once ASSVGLAETDTQY
TRBJ2-3 TRBV6-1 - ASSESRTSGYGTQY
TRBJ2-3 TRBV9 - ASSVGRQPETDTQY
TRBJ1-4 TRBV6-2/TRBV6-3 few ASSYRGTNEKLF
TRBJ2-7 TRBV2 - ASSDGTVSYEQY
TRBJ2-7 TRBV11-2 - ASSLGGGMLSYEQY
TRBJ2-1 TRBV2 - ASSDMGTGIYNEQF
TRBJ1-2 TRBV19 - ASSRANTGDYGYT